The rows below give T cell receptor beta chains drawn from one sample of a study of blood T cell repertoires in COVID-19. The protocol was immunoSEQ multiplex PCR, while the TCRdb copy is restricted to in-frame clones and leaves out a portion. The table includes about 260,000 clones, 82% detected once. The sequenced material came from peripheral blood. These receptors originate from a woman at least 80 years old with acute or convalescent COVID-19. Each CDR3 is given with its conserved first and last residue. The order of the fields is clone size, D gene, J gene, V gene, CDR3 length, CDR3 protein, CDR3 DNA. The D gene is left open where the match is weak. A clone size is listed for some rows: how often the clone was seen (once, few, many), or a class if it is expanded.

NA,NA,TRBJ2-3,TRBV15,14,CATSRDLATDTQYF,TGTGCCACCAGCAGAGATCTAGCCACAGATACGCAGTATTTT
NA,NA,TRBJ2-2,TRBV19,13,CASSIVNTGELFF,TGTGCCAGTAGTATCGTTAACACCGGGGAGCTGTTTTTT
NA,NA,TRBJ2-7,TRBV19,13,CASSKTSSYEQYF,TGTGCCAGTAGTAAGACTAGCTCCTACGAGCAGTACTTC
NA,TRBD1,TRBJ1-2,TRBV19,15,CASAPQTGVIHGYTF,TGTGCCAGCGCCCCCCAGACAGGGGTAATCCATGGCTACACCTTC
NA,NA,TRBJ2-4,TRBV19,16,CASSIVGGFTKNIQYF,TGTGCCAGTAGTATAGTCGGGGGTTTCACCAAAAACATTCAGTACTTC
NA,NA,TRBJ2-4,TRBV2,12,CASRDSLNIQYF,TGTGCCAGCAGGGACAGTTTAAACATTCAGTACTTC
NA,NA,TRBJ2-7,TRBV7-2,14,CASSLPGQEGEQYF,TGTGCCAGCAGCTTACCAGGACAGGAGGGGGAGCAGTACTTC
once,NA,TRBJ1-2,TRBV5-1,15,CASRATTVNNYGYTF,TGCGCCAGCAGGGCCACCACAGTAAATAACTATGGCTACACCTTC
NA,NA,TRBJ1-2,TRBV5-6,13,CASSLRTAYGYTF,TGTGCCAGCAGCTTGAGGACAGCCTATGGCTACACCTTC
NA,NA,TRBJ1-1,TRBV6-5,14,CASRWAAGNTEAFF,TGTGCCAGCAGGTGGGCCGCCGGGAACACTGAAGCTTTCTTT
NA,NA,TRBJ2-5,TRBV20-1,14,CSASKDSTTKTQYF,TGCAGTGCTAGTAAGGACTCCACCACGAAGACCCAGTACTTC
NA,NA,TRBJ1-2,TRBV20-1,11,CSANHLYGYTF,TGCAGTGCCAACCACTTATATGGCTACACCTTC
NA,TRBD2,TRBJ2-1,TRBV7-3,16,CASSLGLAGGRNEQFF,TGTGCCAGCAGCTTAGGACTAGCGGGAGGCCGGAATGAGCAGTTCTTC
NA,NA,TRBJ2-3,TRBV12-3/TRBV12-4,13,CASKSHQGDTQYF,TGTGCCAGCAAGTCGCACCAGGGGGATACGCAGTATTTT
NA,TRBD2,TRBJ2-1,TRBV5-1,15,CASSGLAGADNEQFF,TGCGCCAGCAGCGGACTAGCGGGGGCTGACAATGAGCAGTTCTTC
NA,TRBD2,TRBJ2-7,TRBV6-5,14,CASKPGGSSYEQYF,TGTGCCAGCAAACCCGGGGGGTCCTCCTACGAGCAGTACTTC
NA,TRBD1,TRBJ1-1,TRBV5-1,13,CASSTDRATEAFF,TGCGCCAGCAGCACGGACAGGGCCACTGAAGCTTTCTTT
NA,NA,TRBJ1-6,TRBV7-3,13,CASSLTPSSPLHF,TGTGCCAGCAGCTTAACTCCCAGTTCACCCCTCCACTTT
NA,TRBD1,TRBJ1-5,TRBV7-9,14,CASSRTGEDQPQHF,TGTGCCAGCAGCCGCACAGGGGAGGATCAGCCCCAGCATTTT
NA,TRBD1,TRBJ2-7,TRBV19,14,CASSKGQGSYEQYF,TGTGCCAGTAGTAAGGGACAGGGGTCCTACGAGCAGTACTTC
once,TRBD1,TRBJ1-6,TRBV10-3,13,CAIRGQDSSPLHF,TGTGCCATCCGCGGACAGGACAGTTCACCCCTCCACTTT
NA,TRBD2,TRBJ2-1,TRBV3-1/TRBV3-2,18,CASSQGRMAGGPVGEQFF,TGTGCCAGCAGCCAAGGTAGGATGGCGGGGGGGCCGGTTGGTGAGCAGTTCTTC
NA,NA,TRBJ1-1,TRBV11-1,15,CASSLLGGASTEAFF,TGTGCCAGCAGCTTATTGGGGGGTGCGAGCACTGAAGCTTTCTTT
NA,TRBD1,TRBJ1-2,TRBV5-6,14,CASSLDRGLTGYTF,TGTGCCAGCAGCTTGGACAGGGGGTTGACAGGCTACACCTTC
few,TRBD1,TRBJ1-6,TRBV6-5,14,CASRPGQGNSPLHF,TGTGCCAGCAGACCGGGACAGGGTAATTCACCCCTCCACTTT
NA,TRBD2,TRBJ2-3,TRBV6-2/TRBV6-3,18,CASSYSGGKIQATDTQYF,TGTGCCAGCAGTTACTCGGGGGGGAAGATCCAGGCCACAGATACGCAGTATTTT
NA,TRBD1,TRBJ2-2,TRBV4-1,17,CASSRPQGGVDTGELFF,TGCGCCAGCAGCCGCCCACAGGGGGGAGTCGACACCGGGGAGCTGTTTTTT
NA,TRBD1,TRBJ1-5,TRBV7-2,16,CASSLEGGTGIQPQHF,TGTGCCAGCAGCTTAGAGGGCGGGACAGGGATTCAGCCCCAGCATTTT
once,NA,TRBJ1-1,TRBV28,15,CASSSPTGVNTEAFF,TGTGCCAGCAGTTCACCGACAGGAGTGAACACTGAAGCTTTCTTT
NA,NA,TRBJ1-5,TRBV6-6,17,CASSPGTTSYSNQPQHF,TGTGCCAGCAGTCCCGGGACAACCTCCTATAGCAATCAGCCCCAGCATTTT
NA,TRBD2,TRBJ2-5,TRBV18,18,CASSALAGGPRGEETQYF,TGTGCCAGCTCGGCCCTAGCGGGAGGGCCTCGAGGGGAGGAGACCCAGTACTTC